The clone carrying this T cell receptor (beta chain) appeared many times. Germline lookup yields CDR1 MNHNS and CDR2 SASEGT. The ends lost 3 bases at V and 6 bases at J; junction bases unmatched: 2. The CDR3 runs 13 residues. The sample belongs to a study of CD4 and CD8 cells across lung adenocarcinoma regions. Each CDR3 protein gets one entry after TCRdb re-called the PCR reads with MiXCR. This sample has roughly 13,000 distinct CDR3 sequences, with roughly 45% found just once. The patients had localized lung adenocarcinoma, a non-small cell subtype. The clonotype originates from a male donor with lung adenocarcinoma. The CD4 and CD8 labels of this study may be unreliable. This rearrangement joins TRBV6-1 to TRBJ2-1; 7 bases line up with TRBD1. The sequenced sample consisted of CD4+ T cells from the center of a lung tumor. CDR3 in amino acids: CASSETGLNEQFF. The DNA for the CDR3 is TGTGCCAGCAGTGAGACAGGGCTCAATGAGCAGTTCTTC.